These T cell receptor beta chains were read from a single sample in a study of cytomegalovirus exposure and HLA in healthy donors. Here immunoSEQ multiplex PCR was the method, and the copy in TCRdb shows in-frame clones only, minus some. The sample lists some 150,000 clones, about 80% occurring once. Source material: PBMCs. Source of these receptors: a man aged 25 to 40 in good health and CMV-seronegative. Each CDR3 is given with its conserved first and last residue. A D gene is named only where the DNA matches it firmly. Where a row states a size, it is once, few, many or the class of an expanded clone; other rows omit it.

clone_size,v_call,j_call,d_call,cdr3_nt,cdr3_aa
-,TRBV27,TRBJ2-7,-,TGTGCCAGCAGTTTGAGGGGTCCAGGGGAAGAAGACGAGCAGTACTTC,CASSLRGPGEEDEQYF
-,TRBV2,TRBJ1-3,-,TGTGCCAGCCGCTCTGGAAACACCATATATTTT,CASRSGNTIYF
once,TRBV28,TRBJ1-2,-,TGTGCCAGCAGTTTACGGTACAGTTCTTATGGCTACACCTTC,CASSLRYSSYGYTF
once,TRBV30,TRBJ2-7,-,TGTGCCTGGTTTCAGGGAGGTCAAGGCGAGCAGTACTTC,CAWFQGGQGEQYF
-,TRBV5-6,TRBJ2-7,TRBD2,TGTGCCAGCAGAGGAGGGCGTAGCGGGGGGACCTACGAGCAGTACTTC,CASRGGRSGGTYEQYF
-,TRBV29-1,TRBJ1-2,-,TGCAGCGTTCTGGGAGGAAGCTATGGCTACACCTTC,CSVLGGSYGYTF
-,TRBV6-6,TRBJ1-6,TRBD1,TGTGCCAGCAGTAATACAGGGGACTATAATTCACCCCTCCACTTT,CASSNTGDYNSPLHF
-,TRBV9,TRBJ1-2,TRBD1,TGTGCCAGCAGCTCGCCCCGGGGGACAGTTACTAACTATGGCTACACCTTC,CASSSPRGTVTNYGYTF
-,TRBV25-1,TRBJ1-1,-,TGTGCCAGCAGTGAGCGGGGAGAGAGGAACACTGAAGCTTTCTTT,CASSERGERNTEAFF
-,TRBV15,TRBJ2-1,TRBD1,TGTGCCACCAGCAGAGCCCGGGACAGGGACAATGAGCAGTTCTTC,CATSRARDRDNEQFF
few,TRBV9,TRBJ1-2,-,TGTGCCAGCAGCGTAGAGCTAGGAGGCTACACCTTC,CASSVELGGYTF
few,TRBV4-3,TRBJ1-5,-,TGCGCCAGCAGCCAAATGCTGGCAGGGGAGCAGCCCCAGCATTTT,CASSQMLAGEQPQHF
-,TRBV11-2,TRBJ2-5,TRBD2,TGTGCCAGCAGCTTGGGACTAGCGGGGAAAGAGACCCAGTACTTC,CASSLGLAGKETQYF
-,TRBV29-1,TRBJ2-7,-,TGCAGCGTTATCTGGGTAGCTTCCGAGCAGTACTTC,CSVIWVASEQYF
-,TRBV19,TRBJ2-6,-,TGTGCCAGTAGTGGCCAGAACTCTGGGGCCAACGTCCTGACTTTC,CASSGQNSGANVLTF
-,TRBV7-2,TRBJ2-5,-,TGTGCCAGCAGCCCTAGAAGGCTTCAAGAGACCCAGTACTTC,CASSPRRLQETQYF
few,TRBV27,TRBJ2-2,-,TGTGCCAGCAGCCCAGGGAACACCGGGGAGCTGTTTTTT,CASSPGNTGELFF
-,TRBV28,TRBJ2-2,TRBD2,TGTGCCAGCAGAGCGGGAGGGCCGGGATGGACCGGGGAGCTGTTTTTT,CASRAGGPGWTGELFF
-,TRBV5-1,TRBJ1-1,TRBD1,TGCGCCAGCAGCCCGCGGGACAGGGTCGTGAGGGACACTGAAGCTTTCTTT,CASSPRDRVVRDTEAFF
-,TRBV4-1,TRBJ1-1,TRBD1,TGCGCCAGCAGCCAATGGGACAGGGGGACTGAAGCTTTCTTT,CASSQWDRGTEAFF
-,TRBV5-1,TRBJ2-7,TRBD1,TGCGCCAGCAGCTTGGGGAACAGGGGGGAGCAGTACTTC,CASSLGNRGEQYF
-,TRBV19,TRBJ2-7,TRBD1,TGTGCCAGTAGTTCAGGACAGGGGAGATACGAGCAGTACTTC,CASSSGQGRYEQYF
-,TRBV5-1,TRBJ1-6,-,TGCGCCAGCAGCTTGGCCCCGCGGGTCAATTCACCCCTCCACTTT,CASSLAPRVNSPLHF
-,TRBV5-6,TRBJ2-2,-,TGTGCCAGCAGCCCTGGCTGGGCTGGGACCGGGGAGCTGTTTTTT,CASSPGWAGTGELFF
-,TRBV6-6,TRBJ2-1,TRBD1,TGTGCCAGCAGGTACAGGGGCGACTCCTACAATGAGCAGTTCTTC,CASRYRGDSYNEQFF
-,TRBV27,TRBJ2-5,-,TGTGCCAGCAGCCATGGGGGGTTCTCCTTTAACGGGACCCAGTACTTC,CASSHGGFSFNGTQYF
few,TRBV7-6,TRBJ1-1,-,TGTGCCAGCAGCTTACAGCGCTCGAACACTGAAGCTTTCTTT,CASSLQRSNTEAFF
-,TRBV7-2,TRBJ1-1,TRBD1,TGTGCCAGCAGCAGGGACAGGGCTCTGAACACTGAAGCTTTCTTT,CASSRDRALNTEAFF
-,TRBV2,TRBJ1-5,-,TGTGCCAGCAGCCTGGGGCCTAACCCCAATCAGCCCCAGCATTTT,CASSLGPNPNQPQHF
-,TRBV6-6,TRBJ2-7,-,TGTGCCACCGCCGAGGGCTCCTACGAGCAGTACTTC,CATAEGSYEQYF
-,TRBV5-1,TRBJ2-5,-,TGCGCCAGCAGCTTGTACGGACAGAACATCCAAGAGACCCAGTACTTC,CASSLYGQNIQETQYF
-,TRBV25-1,TRBJ2-2,TRBD2,TGTGCCAGCGGGAAGTTTAGCGGGGCGAAGAACACCGGGGAGCTGTTTTTT,CASGKFSGAKNTGELFF
-,TRBV29-1,TRBJ2-7,TRBD2,TGCAGCGTGGAAAGGACTAGCGGGGACGAGCAGTACTTC,CSVERTSGDEQYF
-,TRBV5-1,TRBJ2-5,TRBD1,TGCGCCAGCAGCCCGGGACAGGTGGCCCAAGAGACCCAGTACTTC,CASSPGQVAQETQYF
-,TRBV10-3,TRBJ1-2,TRBD1,TGTGCCATCAGAAGACAGGGTGATGGCTACACCTTC,CAIRRQGDGYTF
-,TRBV15,TRBJ2-7,TRBD1,TGTGCCACCAGCAGAGATGGGACCCCCGGGACAGGGGGGCGCGAGCAGTACTTC,CATSRDGTPGTGGREQYF
-,TRBV5-8,TRBJ2-1,TRBD2,TGTGCCAGCAGCTTCGCCGGGACTAGCGGGAGAACCGACAATGAGCAGTTCTTC,CASSFAGTSGRTDNEQFF
few,TRBV5-1,TRBJ2-2,TRBD1,TGCGCCAGCAGCCCAAGACAGGGATCCACCGGGGAGCTGTTTTTT,CASSPRQGSTGELFF
-,TRBV7-8,TRBJ1-1,-,TGTGCCAGCAGCTTAGATCGATTTACCGGAAGGCGGACTGAAGCTTTCTTT,CASSLDRFTGRRTEAFF
-,TRBV19,TRBJ2-3,TRBD1,TGTGCCAGTAGTCCGAGACAGGGGGCTATGGATACGCAGTATTTT,CASSPRQGAMDTQYF
-,TRBV11-3,TRBJ1-2,TRBD1,TGTGCCAGCAGCTACCAGGGACAGGGGGACTATGGCTACACCTTC,CASSYQGQGDYGYTF
-,TRBV18,TRBJ1-5,-,TGTGCCAGCTCACCTAACATCCATAGCAATCAGCCCCAGCATTTT,CASSPNIHSNQPQHF
-,TRBV5-1,TRBJ1-1,-,TGCGCCAGCAGCTTGGAACCGGGCAGGGACACTGAAGCTTTCTTT,CASSLEPGRDTEAFF
few,TRBV4-1,TRBJ2-5,-,TGCGCCAGCAGCACCCCGGGGAATAACTGGGAAAGGAAGACCCAGTACTTC,CASSTPGNNWERKTQYF
few,TRBV6-1,TRBJ2-7,TRBD1,TGTGCCAGCAGTGAATCGGCCGGGACAGGTCCCTACGAGCAGTACTTC,CASSESAGTGPYEQYF
few,TRBV28,TRBJ1-4,TRBD1,TGTGCCAGCAGCCTGGGACAGGACTTTGTGCCTAATGAAAAACTGTTTTTT,CASSLGQDFVPNEKLFF